The T cell receptor beta chain under discussion was sequenced for a study of blood T cell repertoires in COVID-19. Whole-study context: Sites across the United States, Italy and Spain contributed samples from acute and convalescent COVID-19.

TCRdb's copy holds only in-frame clones and misses some; the assay was immunoSEQ multiplex PCR. Of more than 100,000 clones in the sample, about 91% were seen once. With 1 base removed from V and 7 bases from J, the gap between germline ends came to 11 bases. The germline CDR1 and CDR2 sequences are LGHDT and YNNKEL (reference sequence). The CDR3 has 14 amino acids. Sequenced sample: peripheral blood. The source is a woman in her fifties or sixties with active or convalescent COVID-19. V gene TRBV3-1 (or the pseudogene TRBV3-2) combines with J gene TRBJ2-1; no definite D call. CDR3 region: CASSQGPWSNEQFF. For the CDR3, the DNA is TGTGCCAGCAGCCAAGGCCCGTGGAGTAATGAGCAGTTCTTC.